Below are 20 T cell receptor beta chains sequenced from a single sample in a study of beta chain features in type 1 diabetes. Study findings and constraints: Shortening of TCRB CDR3s, moderate but significant, appeared in all four CD4+ subsets of Type 1 diabetes patients.

Expressed TCRB transcripts were sequenced because the entire RNA isolate underwent reverse transcription. Sequenced by immunoSEQ multiplex PCR; TCRdb stores in-frame clones only, minus some. The data show some 660,000 clones, over 12% seen once. These receptors' targets are unknown. The sample taken for sequencing was naive CD4+ T cells from blood. The origin of the receptors is a man between 18 and 35 years old with type 1 diabetes.

This clone was picked up a small number of times. The chain employs TRBV5-1 and TRBJ1-5; no clear D. The germline V and J ends were trimmed by 0 bases and 4 bases, with 11 bases remaining between them. Germline V gene data show CDR1 as SGHRS and CDR2 as YFSETQ. The CDR3 spans 15 residues. The CDR3 DNA is TGCGCCAGCAGCTTGGCCCCTAGCCGAAATCAGCCCCAGCATTTT. This encodes CASSLAPSRNQPQHF.

This clone was counted at least ten times. The V call is TRBV7-9, the J call TRBJ2-2, with D unresolved. Germline V lookup: CDR1 SEHNR, CDR2 FQNEAQ (reference sequence). This CDR3 comprises 9 residues. V was cut by 10 bases and J by 5 bases, with 2 bases left in between. CDR3 sequence (DNA): TGTGCCATTACCGGGGAGCTGTTTTTT. Amino acids: CAITGELFF.

This sequence joins TRBV9 and TRBJ2-1; the match to TRBD2 covers 8 bases. The CDR3 loop spans 13 amino acids. Germline loops: CDR1 SGDLS, CDR2 YYNGEE. V was pared by 9 bases and J by 5 bases, with 7 bases of the junction left unmatched. The CDR3 nucleotides read TGTGCCACGGGGAGGACTAGCAACAATGAGCAGTTCTTC. It is translated as CATGRTSNNEQFF.

This clone was seen a few times. The chain carries TRBV29-1 and TRBJ1-1; 11 positions agree with TRBD1. Germline V lookup: CDR1 SQVTM, CDR2 ANQGSEA. The CDR3 has 12 amino acids. V trimming: 8 bases; J trimming: 5 bases; junction bases outside the gene matches: 4. The CDR3 loop is CSSGTGGTEAFF. In DNA form, the CDR3 reads TGCAGCTCAGGGACAGGGGGGACTGAAGCTTTCTTT.

V and J are TRBV25-1 and TRBJ2-1, with 11 bases lining up with TRBD1. The CDR3 totals 17 residues. Germline V gene data show CDR1 as MGHDK and CDR2 as SYGVNS. Unmatched junction bases numbered 11, after V lost 7 bases and J lost 3 bases. DNA of the CDR3: TGTGCCAGCACCAACCAACGCGGGACAGGGGGCTACAATGAGCAGTTCTTC. Its translation: CASTNQRGTGGYNEQFF.

The rearrangement links TRBV29-1 to TRBJ2-5, with D unresolved. The J call may be incorrect, as the DNA end agrees better with TRBJ2-7. CDR1 and CDR2 (germline): SQVTM, ANQGSEA. This CDR3 has 14 amino acids. The CDR3 sequence is CSVEGPPHGYEQYF. The CDR3 region has the DNA TGCAGCGTTGAAGGCCCCCCCCACGGATACGAGCAGTACTTC.

J is TRBJ1-1 and V is TRBV11-2, with no clear D. This CDR3 is built from 14 residues. The germline CDR1 and CDR2 sequences are SGHAT and FQNNGV. V was clipped by 1 base and J by 4 bases, with 10 bases between them. Here the CDR3 reads CASSLGYRGTEAFF. CDR3 DNA sequence: TGTGCCAGCAGCTTAGGCTATCGGGGCACTGAAGCTTTCTTT.

This chain connects TRBV5-1 to TRBJ2-3, with 8 positions matching TRBD1. This CDR3 is 16 amino acids long. The trim removed 3 bases at V and 0 bases at J, leaving 6 bases unmatched. From germline, CDR1 is SGHRS and CDR2 YFSETQ. The CDR3 region has the DNA TGCGCCAGCAGCTCGGACAGGGCTAGGAGCACAGATACGCAGTATTTT. It encodes CASSSDRARSTDTQYF.

V usage is TRBV25-1 and J usage is TRBJ2-5; D possibly corresponds to TRBD1 (6 bases). V lost 5 bases, J lost 5 bases, and 9 bases lay in between. Germline CDR1 and CDR2: MGHDK and SYGVNS. CDR3 length equals 12 residues. The CDR3 here is CASSPGVETQYF. The CDR3 coding sequence is TGTGCCAGCAGTCCAGGGGTCGAGACCCAGTACTTC.

The chain joins TRBV15 to TRBJ2-3, with 12 bases lining up with TRBD2. This CDR3 comprises 19 residues. Losses at the gene ends were 1 base for V and 0 bases for J; bases not matched to a gene: 8. Germline V gene data show CDR1 as LNHNV and CDR2 as YYDKDF (reference sequence). The CDR3 DNA follows: TGTGCCACCAGCAGAGGCGGACTAGCGGGGTTCTTCAGCACAGATACGCAGTATTTT. It encodes CATSRGGLAGFFSTDTQYF.

The chain recombines TRBV29-1 with TRBJ2-1, with D possibly matching TRBD1 (5 bases). Trimming removed 7 bases from V and 8 bases from J, with 15 bases in between. Germline values: CDR1 SQVTM, CDR2 ANQGSEA. The CDR3 is made up of 12 amino acids. The CDR3, as DNA: TGCAGCGCCTGGCAGGGAAGGGATGAGCAGTTCTTC. It encodes CSAWQGRDEQFF.

The chain links TRBV28 to TRBJ2-1, with 10 bases fitting TRBD2. J lost 5 bases, V lost 3 bases, and 10 bases had no gene match. The CDR3 sequence is 17 residues long. CDR1 MDHEN and CDR2 SYDVKM come from the germline V gene. The CDR3 sequence: CASSFYLLAGEDNEQFF. CDR3 nucleotides: TGTGCCAGCAGTTTTTACCTGCTAGCGGGAGAGGACAATGAGCAGTTCTTC.

This clone showed up just a few times. The chain recombines TRBV30 with TRBJ1-1; TRBD1 might be the D (5 bases). Germline V gene data show CDR1 as GTSNPN and CDR2 as SVGIG (reference sequence). The V gene lost 2 bases and the J gene lost 7 bases, with 11 bases spanning the gap. The CDR3 has 12 amino acids. The CDR3 reads CAWSRGHLEAFF. In DNA, the CDR3 is TGTGCCTGGAGTAGAGGACACCTTGAAGCTTTCTTT.

For this clone: At the DNA level, this CDR3 is encoded by other sequences in the same sample as well. This sequence joins TRBV7-9 and TRBJ2-5; D is unresolved. In germline, CDR1 is SEHNR, CDR2 FQNEAQ (reference sequence). The V and J ends lost 3 bases and 2 bases respectively, with 4 bases between them. This CDR3 contains 12 residues. The DNA for the CDR3 is TGTGCCAGCAGCTTGGGGCAAGAGACCCAGTACTTC. This gives the protein CASSLGQETQYF.

The chain uses TRBV7-9 and TRBJ2-3; 9 bases match TRBD1. Germline trimming cut 3 bases from V and 4 bases from J; bases unmatched to any gene: 8. CDR1 and CDR2 from the germline V gene are SEHNR and FQNEAQ (reference sequence). This CDR3 has 16 residues. The CDR3 protein is CASSFRDRDRADTQYF. The DNA for the CDR3 is TGTGCCAGCAGCTTCCGGGACAGGGATAGAGCAGATACGCAGTATTTT.

This chain connects TRBV2 to TRBJ2-1; 9 nucleotides agree with TRBD2. The V segment lost 7 bases and the J segment 2 bases; nucleotides outside the gene matches: 6. The CDR3 length is 15 residues. Germline CDR1 SNHLY, CDR2 FYNNEI. DNA for the CDR3: TGTGCCAGCATTTCGACTAGCGGAGCCTACAATGAGCAGTTCTTC. This translates into CASISTSGAYNEQFF. Full variable domain (outside the CDR3, taken from reference TRBV2 and TRBJ2-1): EPEVTQTPSHQVTQMGQEVILRCVPISNHLYFYWYRQILGQKVEFLVSFYNNEISEKSEIFDDQFSVERPDGSNFTLKIRSTKLEDSAMYFCASISTSGAYNEQFFGPGTRLTVL.

The rearrangement links TRBV5-1 to TRBJ2-1, with D perhaps matching TRBD1 or TRBD2 (5 bases each). Trimming took 1 base from V and 4 from J, leaving 12 bases between them. CDR1 and CDR2 from the germline V gene are SGHRS and YFSETQ. The CDR3 has 15 amino acids. This chain's CDR3 is CASSLTVGPYNEQFF. The CDR3 DNA reads TGCGCCAGCAGCTTGACTGTGGGACCTTACAATGAGCAGTTCTTC.

The genes are TRBV5-4 and TRBJ2-3; no reliable D call. Trimming stripped 5 bases from V and 0 bases from J, with 10 bases between. CDR3 length equals 14 residues. Germline CDR1 SGHNT, CDR2 YYREEE (reference sequence). In nucleotides, the CDR3 is TGTGCCAGCAGATCAATGGCTAGCACAGATACGCAGTATTTT. Its protein product is CASRSMASTDTQYF. Based on the CDR3 plus reference TRBV5-4 and TRBJ2-3, the full variable domain is ETGVTQSPTHLIKTRGQQVTLRCSSQSGHNTVSWYQQALGQGPQFIFQYYREEENGRGNFPPRFSGLQFPNYSSELNVNALELDDSALYLCASRSMASTDTQYFGPGTRLTVL.

The chain uses TRBV4-3 and TRBJ1-1, with D perhaps matching TRBD1 (5 bases). CDR3 size: 18 residues. The germline V gene has CDR1 LGHNA and CDR2 YSLEER. Trimming left V 1 base short and J 1 base short, with 19 bases between. The CDR3 reads CASSQVGAVFGANTEAFF. The CDR3 DNA reads as TGCGCCAGCAGCCAAGTTGGGGCCGTCTTTGGAGCGAACACTGAAGCTTTCTTT.

This chain joins TRBV6-1 and TRBJ1-1, with unresolved D. The germline V and J ends were trimmed by 2 bases and 1 base, with 5 bases remaining between them. The germline V gene has CDR1 MNHNS and CDR2 SASEGT. The CDR3 has 13 residues. CDR3 sequence: CASSETANTEAFF. CDR3 bases: TGTGCCAGCAGTGAAACGGCGAACACTGAAGCTTTCTTT.